The rows below give T cell receptor beta chains drawn from one sample of a study of OX40 agonist ivuxolimab in advanced cancers. Profiling relied on immunoSEQ multiplex PCR, and the TCRdb table lists in-frame clones only, not all of them. Altogether more than 40,000 clones are present, about 88% being singletons, with the ten largest covering roughly 54%. The sample was CD4+ or CD8+ T cells sorted from blood, taken in a trial of the OX40 agonist ivuxolimab. The receptors were sampled from an adult with an advanced solid tumor such as melanoma, head and neck, liver or kidney cancer. Each CDR3 is given with its conserved first and last residue. A D gene is named only where the DNA matches it firmly. Size tells how often a clone was seen (once, few, many) or the class of an expanded clone, and some rows leave it out.

clone size	J gene	V gene	D gene	CDR3 length	CDR3 protein	CDR3 DNA
NA	TRBJ2-7	TRBV7-2	NA	14	CASSLGTGLGEQYF	TGTGCCAGCAGCTTAGGGACTGGGCTGGGCGAGCAGTACTTC
NA	TRBJ1-1	TRBV18	NA	16	CASSSLGGEENTEAFF	TGTGCCAGCTCATCCCTCGGCGGGGAGGAGAACACTGAAGCTTTCTTT
NA	TRBJ2-5	TRBV7-9	NA	14	CASSLQGFQETQYF	TGTGCCAGCAGCTTACAGGGGTTTCAAGAGACCCAGTACTTC
NA	TRBJ1-2	TRBV19	NA	13	CASSPLQGSGYTF	TGTGCCAGTAGCCCACTGCAGGGAAGTGGCTACACCTTC
NA	TRBJ1-1	TRBV27	TRBD1	13	CASARDRGFEAFF	TGTGCCAGCGCCCGGGACAGGGGTTTTGAAGCTTTCTTT
NA	TRBJ2-3	TRBV12-5	NA	13	CASAASGTDTQYF	TGTGCTAGTGCGGCTAGCGGCACAGATACGCAGTATTTT
NA	TRBJ2-1	TRBV30	TRBD2	14	CAWSKGLADNEQFF	TGTGCCTGGAGTAAAGGACTAGCGGACAATGAGCAGTTCTTC
NA	TRBJ1-2	TRBV5-5	NA	17	CASSLVIRTPSGYGYTF	TGTGCCAGCAGCTTGGTTATCAGGACTCCCTCTGGCTATGGCTACACCTTC
NA	TRBJ2-7	TRBV6-6	NA	16	CASSYSIWGSSYEQYF	TGTGCCAGCAGTTACTCTATCTGGGGGAGCTCCTACGAGCAGTACTTC
NA	TRBJ2-3	TRBV2	NA	13	CASRPTGVDTQYF	TGTGCCAGCAGGCCCACTGGGGTGGATACGCAGTATTTT
NA	TRBJ2-1	TRBV10-3	NA	15	CAISPRGREFNEQFF	TGTGCCATCAGTCCGCGGGGGCGGGAGTTCAATGAGCAGTTCTTC
NA	TRBJ1-4	TRBV30	NA	16	CAWSAQQYRVWEKLFF	TGTGCCTGGAGTGCCCAACAGTACCGGGTGTGGGAAAAACTGTTTTTT
few	TRBJ2-1	TRBV20-1	TRBD1	11	CSARWTGEQFF	TGCAGTGCTAGGTGGACAGGGGAGCAGTTCTTC
NA	TRBJ2-7	TRBV11-2	TRBD1	15	CASSPPGQGTYEQYF	TGTGCCAGCAGCCCTCCGGGACAGGGAACCTACGAGCAGTACTTC
NA	TRBJ1-4	TRBV30	NA	14	CAWSVLGDGEKLFF	TGTGCCTGGAGTGTACTAGGGGATGGGGAAAAACTGTTTTTT
NA	TRBJ1-4	TRBV5-8	TRBD1	14	CASSYRDRGEKLFF	TGTGCCAGCAGCTACCGGGACAGGGGAGAAAAACTGTTTTTT
NA	TRBJ2-2	TRBV5-5	NA	15	CASSLGRQMTGELFF	TGTGCCAGCAGCTTGGGGAGGCAGATGACCGGGGAGCTGTTTTTT
NA	TRBJ2-7	TRBV11-2	TRBD1	15	CASSRPGQGAYEQYF	TGTGCCAGCAGCCGGCCGGGACAGGGGGCGTACGAGCAGTACTTC
NA	TRBJ2-1	TRBV6-1	NA	15	CASSEATTFRNEQFF	TGTGCCAGCAGTGAAGCTACCACTTTCAGGAATGAGCAGTTCTTC
NA	TRBJ2-3	TRBV10-3	TRBD1	16	CAISESRQGASNTQYF	TGTGCCATCAGTGAGTCGAGACAGGGGGCCTCAAATACGCAGTATTTT
NA	TRBJ1-2	TRBV27	NA	13	CASSLIQVLCYTF	TGTGCCAGCAGTTTAATTCAGGTCCTATGCTACACCTTC
NA	TRBJ2-3	TRBV4-1	TRBD2	15	CASSQGTSGSGTQYF	TGCGCCAGCAGCCAAGGGACTAGCGGGAGTGGTACGCAGTATTTT
NA	TRBJ2-3	TRBV2	TRBD1	15	CASSGGQVGTDTQYF	TGTGCCAGCAGTGGAGGACAGGTGGGAACAGATACGCAGTATTTT
NA	TRBJ2-7	TRBV10-2	NA	13	CASSVSRAYEQYF	TGCGCCAGCAGTGTAAGCAGGGCCTACGAGCAGTACTTC
NA	TRBJ2-2	TRBV6-5	NA	15	CASRISVLNTGELFF	TGTGCCAGCAGAATCTCCGTGTTGAACACCGGGGAGCTGTTTTTT
NA	TRBJ1-6	TRBV28	NA	14	CASGVLGDNSPLHF	TGTGCCAGCGGGGTGCTGGGGGATAATTCACCCCTCCACTTT
NA	TRBJ2-7	TRBV19	NA	14	CASSLGRDTYEQYF	TGTGCCAGTAGTCTGGGACGCGACACCTACGAGCAGTACTTC
few	TRBJ1-1	TRBV6-6	TRBD1	16	CASSHSDGQEGTEAFF	TGTGCCAGCAGTCATTCGGACGGACAGGAAGGGACTGAAGCTTTCTTT
NA	TRBJ2-7	TRBV28	NA	13	CASSLQSPYEQYF	TGTGCCAGCAGTTTACAAAGTCCCTACGAGCAGTACTTC
few	TRBJ1-5	TRBV30	NA	13	CAWSPENYQPQHF	TGTGCCTGGAGTCCTGAGAACTATCAGCCCCAGCATTTT
NA	TRBJ2-2	TRBV7-2	TRBD2	17	CASSLRSSGSRTGELFF	TGTGCCAGCAGCTTACGGTCTAGCGGGAGTCGCACCGGGGAGCTGTTTTTT
NA	TRBJ2-7	TRBV2	TRBD2	17	CASSERLAGAITYEQYF	TGTGCCAGCAGTGAGAGGCTAGCGGGGGCAATAACCTACGAGCAGTACTTC
NA	TRBJ2-7	TRBV6-1	TRBD2	18	CASSVKGPLAVVSYEQYF	TGTGCCAGCAGTGTAAAAGGCCCGCTAGCGGTCGTCTCCTACGAGCAGTACTTC
few	TRBJ2-7	TRBV7-9	NA	11	CASSLEDEQYF	TGTGCCAGCAGCTTAGAGGACGAGCAGTACTTC
few	TRBJ1-1	TRBV7-8	NA	16	CASSSLLGRGNTEAFF	TGTGCCAGCAGCTCCCTCCTCGGCCGGGGGAACACTGAAGCTTTCTTT
NA	TRBJ2-5	TRBV28	TRBD2	16	CASSLGTSPVSETQYF	TGTGCCAGCAGTTTGGGGACTAGCCCCGTTTCAGAGACCCAGTACTTC
NA	TRBJ2-7	TRBV11-2	NA	17	CASSLDPGAASYYEQYF	TGTGCCAGCAGCTTAGATCCAGGGGCCGCCTCCTACTACGAGCAGTACTTC
NA	TRBJ2-7	TRBV12-1	NA	16	CASSFSGRAVSYEQYF	TGTGCCAGCAGCTTTAGCGGGAGGGCCGTCTCCTACGAGCAGTACTTC
NA	TRBJ2-2	TRBV7-2	TRBD2	14	CASSVGTSGWELFF	TGTGCCAGCAGCGTCGGGACTAGCGGCTGGGAGCTGTTTTTT
NA	TRBJ2-1	TRBV18	NA	16	CASSPGFESSYNEQFF	TGTGCCAGCTCACCTGGATTTGAGAGCTCCTACAATGAGCAGTTCTTC
few	TRBJ2-3	TRBV5-1	NA	14	CASSSVFGTDTQYF	TGCGCCAGCAGCTCCGTATTCGGCACAGATACGCAGTATTTT
NA	TRBJ2-5	TRBV5-1	TRBD2	14	CASSFTSGSETQYF	TGCGCCAGCAGCTTTACTAGCGGGAGCGAGACCCAGTACTTC
once	TRBJ1-2	TRBV6-1	NA	16	CASSEWGTGTSYGYTF	TGTGCCAGCAGTGAATGGGGTACGGGGACAAGCTATGGCTACACCTTC
NA	TRBJ2-7	TRBV7-8	TRBD2	16	CASSLGVAGETYEQYF	TGTGCCAGCAGCTTAGGGGTTGCGGGGGAGACCTACGAGCAGTACTTC
NA	TRBJ1-2	TRBV2	TRBD1	15	CASRGLGQGAWGYTF	TGTGCCAGCAGGGGCCTGGGACAGGGGGCGTGGGGCTACACCTTC
NA	TRBJ2-3	TRBV7-2	TRBD2	17	CASSLAIGGGGADTQYF	TGTGCCAGCAGCTTAGCTATTGGCGGGGGGGGAGCAGATACGCAGTATTTT
NA	TRBJ1-2	TRBV13	TRBD1	15	CASSRQGSRTYGYTF	TGTGCCAGCAGCCGACAGGGGTCCAGAACGTATGGCTACACCTTC
NA	TRBJ1-1	TRBV6-1	TRBD1	12	CASSDLTGAAFF	TGTGCCAGCAGTGACTTAACAGGGGCGGCTTTCTTT
NA	TRBJ1-5	TRBV27	NA	13	CASSIGRTSPQHF	TGTGCCAGCAGTATAGGACGGACATCGCCCCAGCATTTT
NA	TRBJ1-2	TRBV7-3	TRBD1	18	CASSQNPGQGEFGYGYTF	TGTGCCAGCAGCCAGAATCCGGGACAGGGGGAGTTTGGCTATGGCTACACCTTC
NA	TRBJ2-7	TRBV19	NA	14	CASSIREGPGEQYF	TGTGCCAGTAGTATCCGGGAAGGGCCGGGAGAGCAGTACTTC
NA	TRBJ2-7	TRBV20-1	NA	11	CSVATAYEQYF	TGCAGTGTAGCGACCGCCTACGAGCAGTACTTC
NA	TRBJ1-2	TRBV15	NA	15	CATSSPGGARDGYTF	TGTGCCACCAGCAGTCCAGGTGGAGCCAGGGATGGCTACACCTTC
NA	TRBJ1-1	TRBV6-1	TRBD1	14	CASSRAGGDTEAFF	TGTGCCAGCAGTAGGGCAGGGGGGGACACTGAAGCTTTCTTT
NA	TRBJ2-5	TRBV18	NA	14	CASSPNGLEETQYF	TGTGCCAGCTCACCAAACGGGTTAGAAGAGACCCAGTACTTC